This TCR beta chain was recorded in a study of blood T cell repertoires in COVID-19. Study-wide context: Sites across the United States, Italy and Spain contributed samples from acute and convalescent COVID-19. The analysed material was cDNA or gDNA that came from T cells, B-cell-depleted T cells, or PBMCs.

Under the authors' procedure: The authors estimated nucleated cell counts from reference gene primer amplification. Repertoires were generated with immunoSEQ multiplex PCR, while TCRdb's copy carries only in-frame clones and drops some. V and J calls and clone size are copied from that table; D and trimming were computed from the DNA. The data hold 26,000 or so clones, with 90% observed a single time. V dropped 2 bases and J dropped 6; count of bases not matched to a gene: 1. Germline-derived CDR1 and CDR2 are SGHDT and YYEEEE. CDR3 length: 15 residues. The V gene is TRBV5-6, the J gene TRBJ2-3, with 15 bases identical to TRBD2. The material sequenced was peripheral blood. This sequence originates from a man between 70 and 80 years old with acute or convalescent COVID-19. CDR3 amino acids: CASSFGTSGRDTQYF. CDR3 sequence (DNA): TGTGCCAGCAGCTTCGGGACTAGCGGGAGGGATACGCAGTATTTT. Full variable domain (missing parts from reference TRBV5-6 and TRBJ2-3): DAGVTQSPTHLIKTRGQQVTLRCSPKSGHDTVSWYQQALGQGPQFIFQYYEEEERQRGNFPDRFSGHQFPNYSSELNVNALLLGDSALYLCASSFGTSGRDTQYFGPGTRLTVL.